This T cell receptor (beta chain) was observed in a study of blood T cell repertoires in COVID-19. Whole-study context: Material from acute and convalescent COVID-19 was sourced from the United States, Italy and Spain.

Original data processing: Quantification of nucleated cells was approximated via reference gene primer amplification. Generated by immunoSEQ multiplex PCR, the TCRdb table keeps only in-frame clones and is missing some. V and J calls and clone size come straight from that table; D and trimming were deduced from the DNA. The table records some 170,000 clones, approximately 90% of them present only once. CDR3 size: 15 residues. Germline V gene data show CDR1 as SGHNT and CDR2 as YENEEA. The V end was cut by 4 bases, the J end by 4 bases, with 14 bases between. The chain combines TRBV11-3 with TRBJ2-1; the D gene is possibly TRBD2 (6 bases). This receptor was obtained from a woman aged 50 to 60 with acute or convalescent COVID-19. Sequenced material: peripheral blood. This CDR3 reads CASSSVAGPYNEQFF. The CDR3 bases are TGTGCCAGCAGCTCCGTGGCGGGACCTTACAATGAGCAGTTCTTC.